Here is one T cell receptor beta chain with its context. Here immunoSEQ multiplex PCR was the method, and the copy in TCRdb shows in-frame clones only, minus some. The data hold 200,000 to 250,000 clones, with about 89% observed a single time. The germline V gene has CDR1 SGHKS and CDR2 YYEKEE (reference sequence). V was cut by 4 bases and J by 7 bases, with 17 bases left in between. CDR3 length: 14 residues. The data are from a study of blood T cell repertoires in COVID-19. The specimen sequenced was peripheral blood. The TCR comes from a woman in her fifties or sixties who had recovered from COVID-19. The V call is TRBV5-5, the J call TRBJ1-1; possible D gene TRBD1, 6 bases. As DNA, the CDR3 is TGTGCCAGCAGCCCCGGGGCGGGGGCTGATGAAGCTTTCTTT. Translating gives CASSPGAGADEAFF.